The 5 T cell receptor beta chains given below trace back to one sample, sequenced in a study of T cell changes during pregnancy in multiple sclerosis. The repertoire was sequenced with immunoSEQ multiplex PCR; TCRdb's copy has only in-frame clones and lacks some. The sample carries 75,000 to 95,000 clones, roughly nine tenths recorded once. The material sequenced was peripheral blood, taken in the first trimester of pregnancy. These TCRs come from a female donor with multiple sclerosis, enrolled in a pregnancy study.

This chain uses TRBV29-1 with TRBJ2-7; tentatively, D is TRBD1 (5 bases). Trimming removed 4 bases from V and 4 bases from J, with 20 bases in between. The CDR3 loop spans 15 amino acids. Germline values: CDR1 SQVTM, CDR2 ANQGSEA. As DNA, the CDR3 is TGCAGCGTTGTTACAGGAGCCGGAGTGAGTTACGAGCAGTACTTC. This codes for CSVVTGAGVSYEQYF.

The genes are TRBV28 and TRBJ2-7; 7 nucleotides agree with TRBD1. With V trimmed by 7 bases and J by 0 bases, 3 bases remained unmatched. The germline V gene has CDR1 MDHEN and CDR2 SYDVKM. This CDR3 contains 13 residues. CDR3 in amino acids: CASKDRASYEQYF. The CDR3 nucleotides are TGTGCCAGCAAAGACAGGGCCTCCTACGAGCAGTACTTC.

The count of this clone is one. The chain carries TRBV10-3 and TRBJ2-2; perhaps TRBD2 as D (5 bases). The germline CDR1 and CDR2 sequences are ENHRY and SYGVKD. This CDR3 has 21 residues. V lost 3 bases and J 2 bases, leaving 28 bases between the germline ends. CDR3 bases: TGTGCCATCAGTGACCTCGGAAATCGACCGGGATCGAGAACAAACACCGGGGAGCTGTTTTTT. This sequence encodes CAISDLGNRPGSRTNTGELFF.

The V and J genes are TRBV27 and TRBJ2-3; 8 bases match TRBD2. J was trimmed by 2 bases and V by 5 bases; bases with no gene match: 15. The germline gives CDR1 MNHEY, CDR2 SMNVEV (reference sequence). The CDR3 contains 18 residues. This CDR3 reads CASSKGLIAGISTDTQYF. The CDR3 region has the DNA TGTGCCAGCAGTAAAGGCCTGATAGCGGGAATATCCACAGATACGCAGTATTTT.

J is TRBJ2-3 and V is TRBV5-4, with 8 bases aligning to TRBD2. The junction had 4 bases not matched to a gene; V was cut back by 4 bases and J by 0 bases. This CDR3 spans 15 amino acids. Germline V gene sequence: CDR1 SGHNT, CDR2 YYREEE (reference sequence). CDR3 residues: CASSRSGTSTDTQYF. In DNA form, the CDR3 reads TGTGCCAGCAGCCGTAGCGGGACTAGCACAGATACGCAGTATTTT.